The 21 T cell receptor beta chains given below trace back to one sample, sequenced in a study of cytomegalovirus exposure and HLA in healthy donors. PCR was performed using 60 Vbeta and 13 Jbeta primers. Generated by immunoSEQ multiplex PCR, the TCRdb table keeps only in-frame clones and is missing some. The table lists about 87,000 clones, 65% to 75% of them singletons. The sequenced sample was PBMCs. The origin of the receptors is a man between 25 and 39 years old in good health and CMV-seropositive.

The table lists this clone with a few counts. The genes are TRBV6-1 and TRBJ1-5, with D possibly TRBD1 on 5 matching bases. The V end was cut by 5 bases, the J end by 5 bases, with 10 bases between. In germline, CDR1 is MNHNS, CDR2 SASEGT. The CDR3 is made up of 13 amino acids. Here the CDR3 reads CASSQGPDQPQHF. In DNA form, the CDR3 reads TGTGCCAGCAGTCAGGGTCCTGATCAGCCCCAGCATTTT.

This chain joins TRBV9 and TRBJ1-4, with 10 bases fitting TRBD1. Unmatched junction bases numbered 5, after V lost 4 bases and J lost 8 bases. Per the germline V gene, CDR1 is SGDLS and CDR2 is YYNGEE. The CDR3 sequence is 14 residues long. The CDR3 loop reads CASSPGTGDEKLFF. CDR3 DNA sequence: TGTGCCAGCAGCCCCGGGACAGGGGACGAAAAACTGTTTTTT.

This clone has just a few counts. The chain carries TRBV7-6 and TRBJ2-5; D possibly corresponds to TRBD1 (6 bases). The CDR3 totals 16 residues. V lost 4 bases and J lost 5, with 20 bases in between. Per the germline V gene, CDR1 is SGHVS and CDR2 is FNYEAQ. CDR3 residues: CASSSRTAASGETQYF. CDR3 DNA: TGTGCCAGCAGCTCTCGGACAGCCGCCTCAGGGGAGACCCAGTACTTC.

The chain is built from TRBV10-3 and TRBJ1-5; 9 positions match TRBD1. The CDR3 loop spans 16 amino acids. CDR1 and CDR2 from the germline V gene are ENHRY and SYGVKD. V lost 2 bases, J lost 6 bases, and 8 bases stayed unmatched. The CDR3 nucleotides read TGTGCCATCAGTGAGAACAGGGGGCAGGGTGGTCAGCCCCAGCATTTT. It codes for CAISENRGQGGQPQHF.

The chain links TRBV7-2 to TRBJ2-3; perhaps TRBD2 as D (5 bases). V was pared by 4 bases and J by 2 bases, with 10 bases between. The germline gives CDR1 SGHTA, CDR2 FQGNSA. This CDR3 has 14 amino acids. CDR3 sequence reads: CASSSTTNTDTQYF. CDR3 DNA: TGTGCCAGCAGCTCGACTACCAACACAGATACGCAGTATTTT.

The rearrangement uses TRBV7-3 and TRBJ2-1; TRBD1 matches at 7 bases. The germline V gene has CDR1 SGHTA and CDR2 FQGTGA. The CDR3 covers 19 residues. With 0 bases clipped from V and 4 bases from J, the junction kept 15 bases outside the gene matches. The chain's CDR3 is CASSLTPKSWTGLYNEQFF. The CDR3 DNA reads as TGTGCCAGCAGCTTAACGCCCAAAAGTTGGACAGGACTGTACAATGAGCAGTTCTTC.

This clone was picked up one time. The V gene is TRBV13, the J gene TRBJ2-2, with TRBD1 matching 9 bases. V lost 5 bases and J lost 4; bases outside the gene matches: 8. This CDR3 is built from 16 residues. Per germline, CDR1 PRHDT and CDR2 FYEKMQ (reference sequence). The CDR3 coding sequence is TGTGCCAGCAGCCTGACCGGGACAGGGAGCACCGGGGAGCTGTTTTTT. Its translation: CASSLTGTGSTGELFF.

This sequence joins TRBV18 and TRBJ1-2; 7 bases match TRBD1. This CDR3 is built from 14 residues. V was pared by 0 bases and J by 2 bases, with 0 bases of the junction left unmatched. Looked up from germline, CDR1 is KGHSH and CDR2 is LQKENI. CDR3 bases: TGTGCCAGCTCACCACCGACAGGGAACTATGGCTACACCTTC. Its protein product is CASSPPTGNYGYTF. Supplemented by reference TRBV18 and TRBJ1-2, the full variable domain reads NAGVMQNPRHLVRRRGQEARLRCSPMKGHSHVYWYRQLPEEGLKFMVYLQKENIIDESGMPKERFSAEFPKEGPSILRIQQVVRGDSAAYFCASSPPTGNYGYTFGSGTRLTVV.

CDR3 DNA: TGTGCCTGGAGTGTACGTAGAGATAATTCACCCCTCCACTTT. Translation gives CAWSVRRDNSPLHF. The chain carries TRBV30 and TRBJ1-6; no clear D. CDR3 size: 14 residues. CDR1 GTSNPN and CDR2 SVGIG come from the germline V gene (reference sequence). The V end was cut by 0 bases, the J end by 5 bases, with 8 bases between.

Comments on this clone: The junction departs from the called germline gene at one end, perhaps through a read error. The CDR3 DNA is TGTGCCAGCAGTTACTCTACTTCGGGGGATCAGCCCCAGAATTTT. This translates into CASSYSTSGDQPQNF. The rearrangement joins TRBV6-5 to TRBJ1-5; D may be TRBD1 (5 bases). This CDR3 has 15 residues. Looked up from germline, CDR1 is MNHEY and CDR2 is SVGAGI.

A word on this clone: The junction does not match germline at one end; this may be a read error. The chain joins TRBV30 to TRBJ1-5, with unresolved D. The CDR3 runs 14 residues. Germline V gene sequence: CDR1 GTSNPN, CDR2 SVGIG (reference sequence). The CDR3 is CAWSQTSAGQPQNF. The CDR3 nucleotides read TGTGCCTGGAGTCAGACCTCCGCGGGTCAGCCCCAGAATTTT.

The chain's CDR3 is CASSEQGLAGGSYNEQFF. In nucleotides, the CDR3 is TGTGCCAGCAGTGAACAGGGACTAGCGGGAGGCTCCTACAATGAGCAGTTCTTC. The chain links TRBV2 to TRBJ2-1; 15 nucleotides align to TRBD2. Germline V gene data show CDR1 as SNHLY and CDR2 as FYNNEI. Losses at the gene ends were 2 bases for V and 0 bases for J; bases not matched to a gene: 2. This CDR3 region has 18 residues.

The J gene is TRBJ1-2, the V gene TRBV9, with D unresolved. The CDR3 covers 14 residues. Germline values: CDR1 SGDLS, CDR2 YYNGEE. V shed 4 bases and J shed 7 bases, with 17 bases lying between them. The CDR3 region has the DNA TGTGCCAGCAGCAGAGGGCAGCCCTCCGGTGGCTACACCTTC. Translation gives CASSRGQPSGGYTF.

The V gene is TRBV6-1, the J gene TRBJ2-5, with 10 bases identical to TRBD2. Trimming cost V 2 bases and J 6 bases; bases outside gene matches: 6. The CDR3 runs to 15 residues. CDR1 and CDR2 (germline): MNHNS, SASEGT. This chain's CDR3 is CASSERTSGAKTQYF. The CDR3 coding sequence is TGTGCCAGCAGTGAAAGGACTAGCGGAGCGAAGACCCAGTACTTC.

V gene TRBV5-1 combines with J gene TRBJ1-4, with 10 bases matching TRBD1. The CDR3 has 15 residues. Per the germline V gene, CDR1 is SGHRS and CDR2 is YFSETQ. The ends lost 0 bases at V and 6 bases at J; junction bases unmatched: 2. The CDR3 DNA follows: TGCGCCAGCAGCTTGGACGGGACAGGGGATGAAAAACTGTTTTTT. Residues: CASSLDGTGDEKLFF.

This chain joins TRBV7-9 and TRBJ1-1, with a possible D match to TRBD1 (6 bases). V gave up 4 bases and J gave up 1 base, with 13 bases separating them. The CDR3 spans 15 residues. Germline V gene sequence: CDR1 SEHNR, CDR2 FQNEAQ (reference sequence). The CDR3 DNA reads TGTGCCAGCAGCTCCACGACAGGAAAGAACACTGAAGCTTTCTTT. This gives the protein CASSSTTGKNTEAFF.

The chain is built from TRBV10-2 and TRBJ1-5; 11 bases map to TRBD1. Losses at the gene ends were 6 bases for V and 4 bases for J; bases not matched to a gene: 5. The CDR3 is 15 amino acids. Germline CDR1 reads WSHSY; CDR2 reads SAAADI. CDR3 region: CASSGTGGRNQPQHF. DNA of the CDR3: TGCGCCAGCAGCGGGACAGGGGGGAGAAATCAGCCCCAGCATTTT.

V gene TRBV9 combines with J gene TRBJ2-5, with 7 bases aligning to TRBD2. J was trimmed by 1 base and V by 4 bases; bases with no gene match: 10. This CDR3 is built from 16 residues. Germline assignment: CDR1 SGDLS and CDR2 YYNGEE. CDR3 sequence reads: CASSSLGGGLQETQYF. The CDR3 bases are TGTGCCAGCAGCTCCCTGGGCGGGGGTCTCCAAGAGACCCAGTACTTC. The variable domain in full, with the rest retrieved from reference TRBV9 and TRBJ2-5, is DSGVTQTPKHLITATGQRVTLRCSPRSGDLSVYWYQQSLDQGLQFLIQYYNGEERAKGNILERFSAQQFPDLHSELNLSSLELGDSALYFCASSSLGGGLQETQYFGPGTRLLVL.

This clone was seen many times. J is TRBJ2-7 and V is TRBV6-1; 11 bases line up with TRBD1. Germline assignment: CDR1 MNHNS and CDR2 SASEGT. Trimming at V came to 5 bases and at J to 0 bases, leaving 3 bases not matched to a gene. The CDR3 runs to 15 residues. The CDR3 spells CASSWTGGSSYEQYF. The CDR3 DNA follows: TGTGCCAGCAGTTGGACAGGGGGCTCCTCCTACGAGCAGTACTTC.

In this sample, this clone turned up a few times. The gene calls are TRBV10-1 and TRBJ1-1, with 8 bases that match TRBD1. There are 14 residues in the CDR3. Germline V gene lookup returns CDR1 WNHNN and CDR2 SYGVQD (reference sequence). V was clipped by 6 bases and J by 2 bases; unmatched bases: 5. In DNA, the CDR3 is TGCGCCAGCAGCGAACAGGGGGTCAACACTGAAGCTTTCTTT. Amino acid sequence: CASSEQGVNTEAFF.

The V and J genes are TRBV7-2 and TRBJ2-1; 8 bases are shared with TRBD2. CDR1 is SGHTA and CDR2 is FQGNSA in the germline V gene. This CDR3 spans 14 amino acids. J lost 3 bases, V lost 8 bases, and 6 bases had no gene match. CDR3 protein: CASLRGGYYNEQFF. CDR3 DNA: TGTGCCAGCTTACGGGGGGGGTACTACAATGAGCAGTTCTTC.